The clone carrying this T cell receptor beta chain was picked up a small number of times. The antigen is undetermined. CDR3 length: 12 residues. Trimming removed 5 bases at V and 6 bases at J, with 11 bases between. Germline V CDR1 and CDR2: SEHNR, FQNEAQ (reference sequence). The entry originates in a study of PD-1 blockade in classical Hodgkin lymphoma. Study-wide results and caveats: Newly diagnosed patients reportedly trailed healthy donors in baseline TCR diversity. Nothing has yet pinned down what causes the repertoire differences, possibly disease activity or prior therapy.

Measured with immunoSEQ multiplex PCR; TCRdb has only the in-frame clones, and not every one. Among tens of thousands of clones listed, about 94% were seen once. Specified time point: newly diagnosed, previously untreated cHL patient sample. The V and J genes are TRBV7-9 and TRBJ2-7; possibly TRBD2 for D (6 bases). The TCR sequence derives from a human donor with classical Hodgkin lymphoma. The sequencing sample was made of peripheral blood mononuclear cells (PBMCs). CDR3 nucleotides: TGTGCCAGCAGCGCTAGCGTTCGCGAGCAGTACTTC. This codes for CASSASVREQYF. The full variable domain, with the rest looked up from reference TRBV7-9 and TRBJ2-7, is DTGVSQNPRHKITKRGQNVTFRCDPISEHNRLYWYRQTLGQGPEFLTYFQNEAQLEKSRLLSDRFSAERPKGSFSTLEIQRTEQGDSAMYLCASSASVREQYFGPGTRLTVT.